The 22 T cell receptor beta chains in this list originate from one sample, sequenced in a study of cytomegalovirus exposure and HLA in healthy donors. Primers included in the PCR were 60 Vbeta and 13 Jbeta primers. Libraries were prepared by immunoSEQ multiplex PCR; TCRdb keeps only in-frame clonotypes and omits some of them. Of more than 200,000 clones in the sample, around 70% were seen once. Sample: PBMCs. These receptors were taken from a middle-aged man in good health and CMV-seropositive.

The chain is built from TRBV11-2 and TRBJ2-7; 9 nucleotides align to TRBD1. This CDR3 comprises 15 residues. The V and J ends lost 5 bases and 7 bases, in that order; junction bases with no gene match: 12. Germline CDR1 and CDR2: SGHAT and FQNNGV. CDR3 amino acids: CASSAGQGRGREQYF. The CDR3 region has the DNA TGTGCCAGCAGCGCCGGACAGGGGAGAGGTCGGGAGCAGTACTTC.

For this clone: At the DNA level, this CDR3 is encoded by other sequences in the same sample as well. This chain uses TRBV7-2 with TRBJ1-1; the D is unclear. In germline, CDR1 is SGHTA, CDR2 FQGNSA. The V gene lost 4 bases and the J gene lost 3 bases, with 21 bases spanning the gap. The CDR3 length is 17 residues. CDR3 DNA: TGTGCCAGCAGCTCCCTTCTTTGGCCGATGCGGGACACTGAAGCTTTCTTT. This encodes CASSSLLWPMRDTEAFF.

The chain employs TRBV6-1 and TRBJ2-1, with D possibly matching TRBD1 (5 bases). This CDR3 contains 14 residues. Trimming left V 7 bases short and J 3 bases short, with 13 bases between. In germline, CDR1 is MNHNS, CDR2 SASEGT. The CDR3 DNA reads as TGTGCCAGCAAAAGGGGCAGAGACTACAATGAGCAGTTCTTC. Protein sequence: CASKRGRDYNEQFF.

The chain employs TRBV2 and TRBJ2-1; TRBD1 matches at 9 bases. Losses at the gene ends were 8 bases for V and 4 bases for J; bases not matched to a gene: 12. The germline gives CDR1 SNHLY, CDR2 FYNNEI. The CDR3 spans 16 residues. The CDR3 region has the DNA TGTGCCAGCTCCCGACAGGGGGACCTTTCTTACAATGAGCAGTTCTTC. It yields the protein CASSRQGDLSYNEQFF.

The chain has TRBV2 and TRBJ1-5, with 7 positions matching TRBD1. Trimming at V came to 4 bases and at J to 1 base, leaving 10 bases not matched to a gene. From germline, CDR1 is SNHLY and CDR2 FYNNEI. This CDR3 contains 17 residues. CDR3 region: CASSGGQRVESNQPQHF. For the CDR3, the DNA is TGTGCCAGCAGTGGGGGACAGAGGGTTGAGAGCAATCAGCCCCAGCATTTT.

This clone has just a few counts. The V gene is TRBV4-1, the J gene TRBJ2-3, with 8 bases lining up with TRBD1. The CDR3 loop spans 14 amino acids. V shed 5 bases and J 4 bases; nucleotides not matched to a gene: 5. From germline, CDR1 is MGHRA and CDR2 YSYEKL. CDR3 residues: CASSLTTGADTQYF. CDR3 nucleotide sequence: TGCGCCAGCAGCTTAACGACAGGGGCAGATACGCAGTATTTT.

This clone was found a few times. J is TRBJ1-1 and V is TRBV10-2; 7 bases are a match to TRBD1. V lost 7 bases to trimming and J lost 7 bases; unmatched junction nucleotides: 6. Germline lookup yields CDR1 WSHSY and CDR2 SAAADI. The CDR3 extends over 12 amino acids. The CDR3 nucleotides read TGCGCCAGCATTTCCGACAGGGTTGAAGCTTTCTTT. Protein: CASISDRVEAFF.

The CDR3 region has the DNA TGTGCCAGCAGCTCAGGGGGGCACTCTGGAAACACCATATATTTT. It encodes CASSSGGHSGNTIYF. The chain combines TRBV5-4 with TRBJ1-3, with 7 bases identical to TRBD1. J was trimmed by 0 bases and V by 3 bases; bases with no gene match: 3. Germline lookup yields CDR1 SGHNT and CDR2 YYREEE (reference sequence). This CDR3 spans 15 amino acids.

This rearrangement joins TRBV2 to TRBJ2-5; 7 bases line up with TRBD1. Germline trimming cut 10 bases from V and 5 bases from J; bases unmatched to any gene: 7. This CDR3 comprises 12 residues. Germline loops: CDR1 SNHLY, CDR2 FYNNEI. In DNA form, the CDR3 reads TGTGCCAACCACGACAGGGTGGAGACCCAGTACTTC. Translating gives CANHDRVETQYF.

The CDR3 DNA follows: TGTGCCAGTAGTATGAGGCCTAATCAGCCCCAGCATTTT. Its protein product is CASSMRPNQPQHF. The J gene is TRBJ1-5, the V gene TRBV19; D is ambiguous. Germline lookup yields CDR1 LNHDA and CDR2 SQIVND (reference sequence). The germline V and J ends were trimmed by 3 bases and 4 bases, with 7 bases remaining between them. The CDR3 runs 13 residues.

This clone appeared once. This chain links TRBV27 with TRBJ2-2; maybe TRBD2 (5 bases). The CDR3 runs to 15 residues. Germline V CDR1 and CDR2: MNHEY, SMNVEV (reference sequence). V was cut by 2 bases and J by 1 base, with 8 bases left in between. CDR3 residues: CASSLNGMNTGELFF. The CDR3 DNA reads TGTGCCAGCAGTTTAAACGGGATGAACACCGGGGAGCTGTTTTTT.

In DNA, the CDR3 is TGTGCCAGCAGCTTATCGGGGGACAGGGGGTTCAATCAGCCCCAGCATTTT. This codes for CASSLSGDRGFNQPQHF. The chain links TRBV7-9 to TRBJ1-5; 11 bases are shared with TRBD1. The CDR3 sequence is 17 residues long. Germline V lookup: CDR1 SEHNR, CDR2 FQNEAQ (reference sequence). V lost 2 bases, J lost 3 bases, and 6 bases stayed unmatched.

J is TRBJ1-1 and V is TRBV6-5; perhaps TRBD1 as D (6 bases). Trimming pared 5 bases from V and 4 bases from J, leaving 14 bases between. Germline V CDR1 and CDR2: MNHEY, SVGAGI. CDR3 length: 14 residues. Here the CDR3 DNA reads TGTGCCAGCAGTCCAGGGGCGAGGGTCACTGAAGCTTTCTTT. Protein: CASSPGARVTEAFF.

This clone occurred a few times. The chain links TRBV19 to TRBJ1-1; the D is unclear. Trimming took 1 base from V and 11 from J, leaving 11 bases between them. Germline CDR1 reads LNHDA; CDR2 reads SQIVND (reference sequence). CDR3 length equals 12 residues. CDR3 coding DNA: TGTGCCAGTAGTATAGCCGGCCTCGGGGCTTTCTTT. Translating gives CASSIAGLGAFF.

The chain has TRBV19 and TRBJ1-1; tentative D call: TRBD1 (5 bases). V dropped 5 bases and J dropped 3 bases, with 10 bases sitting between them. The CDR3 spans 13 residues. Germline V gives CDR1 LNHDA, CDR2 SQIVND (reference sequence). The CDR3 DNA sequence: TGTGCCAGTAGTCAGTTGACAGACACTGAAGCTTTCTTT. Protein: CASSQLTDTEAFF. The full variable domain, in which reference TRBV19 and TRBJ1-1 provide the parts outside the CDR3, is DGGITQSPKYLFRKEGQNVTLSCEQNLNHDAMYWYRQDPGQGLRLIYYSQIVNDFQKGDIAEGYSVSREKKESFPLTVTSAQKNPTAFYLCASSQLTDTEAFFGQGTRLTVV.

This clone was observed a single time. This chain connects TRBV5-1 to TRBJ1-1; D is unclear. Trimming removed 0 bases from V and 0 bases from J, with 6 bases in between. This CDR3 comprises 14 residues. From germline, CDR1 is SGHRS and CDR2 YFSETQ. The CDR3 loop is CASSLGSMNTEAFF. CDR3 DNA sequence: TGCGCCAGCAGCTTGGGAAGCATGAACACTGAAGCTTTCTTT.

This clone was counted a few times. The rearrangement joins TRBV4-1 to TRBJ1-2; D is unclear. Germline V lookup: CDR1 MGHRA, CDR2 YSYEKL. V lost 2 bases and J 2 bases, leaving 6 bases between the germline ends. The CDR3 covers 13 residues. CDR3 amino acids: CASSQTYNYGYTF. The CDR3 coding sequence is TGCGCCAGCAGCCAAACATACAACTATGGCTACACCTTC.

The rearrangement links TRBV29-1 to TRBJ2-2, with unresolved D. This CDR3 contains 12 residues. With 5 bases removed from V and 6 bases from J, the gap between germline ends came to 10 bases. CDR1 SQVTM and CDR2 ANQGSEA come from the germline V gene. The CDR3 protein is CSVSAEAGELFF. Written as DNA, the CDR3 is TGCAGCGTTTCGGCTGAGGCCGGGGAGCTGTTTTTT.

The gene calls are TRBV14 and TRBJ2-5; D ambiguous. This CDR3 is 13 amino acids long. Trimming took 0 bases from V and 3 from J, leaving 5 bases between them. CDR1 is SGHDN, CDR2 FVKESK, per germline. As DNA, the CDR3 is TGTGCCAGCAGCCAAGATACGGAAGAGACCCAGTACTTC. Protein product: CASSQDTEETQYF.

The chain has TRBV7-8 and TRBJ2-3; a weak D match, TRBD1 (6 bases). The CDR3 is 14 residues long. In germline, CDR1 is SGHVS, CDR2 FQNEAQ. Trimming took off 6 bases at V and 7 bases at J, with 17 bases between the two ends. The CDR3 DNA reads as TGTGCCAGCAGTTTTGACGGCGGACAGCATACGCAGTATTTT. This codes for CASSFDGGQHTQYF.

V and J are TRBV6-5 and TRBJ2-5, with 8 positions matching TRBD2. Germline V gene data show CDR1 as MNHEY and CDR2 as SVGAGI. This CDR3 is built from 15 residues. V was clipped by 3 bases and J by 5 bases; unmatched bases: 8. The CDR3 DNA sequence: TGTGCCAGCAGTTATCAAGCGGGGGCCACGGAGACCCAGTACTTC. Encoded protein: CASSYQAGATETQYF.

This chain links TRBV13 with TRBJ2-2, with D possibly TRBD1 on 6 matching bases. Trimming pared 4 bases from V and 1 base from J, leaving 7 bases between. CDR3 length: 14 amino acids. CDR1 PRHDT and CDR2 FYEKMQ come from the germline V gene (reference sequence). CDR3 coding DNA: TGTGCCAGCAGCTGGGGACAGAACACCGGGGAGCTGTTTTTT. Protein product: CASSWGQNTGELFF.